What follows is one T cell receptor (beta chain) and its context. It lacks a known antigen. The input lacks base qualities; no much larger clone sits a single base away. V is cut by 3 bases and J by 4 bases, and the space between the germline ends is 8 bases. There are 13 amino acids in the CDR3, from cysteine to phenylalanine inclusive. Solely the CDR3 DNA is kept, with 39 bases framed from the first base. The CDR1 and CDR2 encoded by the germline V gene (reference sequence) are LNHNV and YYDKDF. These data are taken from a study of Siglec-9 on CD8 T cells in melanoma (dated by TCRdb to between 2018 and 2021). Regarding the complete study: The study examined the expression of Siglec-9 on CD8+ T cells and how Siglec-9 regulates T cells within the melanoma tumor microenvironment.

The study at large found these results: Siglec-9 was reported to mark and regulate an effector memory CD8+ T-cell subset that appeared to accumulate within melanoma tumors.

Libraries were prepared through the immunoSEQ multiplex PCR assay. TCRdb obtained this table from immuneACCESS and retained in-frame rearrangements with V and J assigned. These tables miss some clones; where compared with another copy, unresolved V genes account for less than half of the shortfall, and the remainder is unexplained. For this sample the table gives around 30,000 clones, of which approximately 80% were detected only once. The top ten hold about 6% of the sample. The material sequenced was Siglec-9- CD8+ T cells sorted from blood. The cell subset or site tag for this specimen amounts to: CD8 T cells lacking Siglec-9. The chain joins TRBV15 to TRBJ2-3, with the D segment possibly TRBD1 or TRBD2, each aligning over 5 bases. This receptor was obtained from a human donor in good health. The DNA sequence is given as TGTGCCACCAGCAGGACGGGGCCAGATACGCAGTATTTT. Protein translation: CATSRTGPDTQYF.